A selection of T cell receptor beta chains follows, all from one sample in a study of shared clonotypes between healthy human individuals. The data were produced by immunoSEQ multiplex PCR, yet TCRdb's version contains in-frame clones alone and is incomplete. The sample carries 2 million to 3 million clones, approximately 94% recorded once. Specimen: naive CD4+ T cells from PBMCs. Every receptor here comes from a man between 18 and 29 years old in good health. Some clones in this sample may be carry-over from other donors' samples. The CDR3 runs from the conserved cysteine through the conserved F or W. The D gene is left open where the match is weak. Rows give clone size only sometimes, using once, few, many, or a class for an expanded clone.

J gene | D gene | clone size | V gene | CDR3 protein | CDR3 DNA
TRBJ2-3 | NA | NA | TRBV7-2 | CASSFGHTDTQYF | TGTGCCAGCAGCTTTGGCCACACAGATACGCAGTATTTT
TRBJ2-3 | NA | NA | TRBV7-9 | CASTLRADTQYF | TGTGCCAGCACCCTGCGAGCAGATACGCAGTATTTT
TRBJ2-5 | TRBD1 | NA | TRBV7-9 | CASSSRGDRAQETQYF | TGTGCCAGCAGCTCCCGTGGGGACAGGGCCCAAGAGACCCAGTACTTC
TRBJ1-1 | TRBD1 | NA | TRBV23-1 | CASSQSGTANTEAFF | TGCGCCAGCAGTCAATCAGGGACAGCGAACACTGAAGCTTTCTTT
TRBJ2-3 | TRBD2 | NA | TRBV5-1 | CASSLGGLAGGITDTQYF | TGCGCCAGCAGCCTGGGCGGACTAGCGGGAGGGATAACAGATACGCAGTATTTT
TRBJ2-1 | TRBD2 | NA | TRBV29-1 | CSVAGTSGNEQFF | TGCAGCGTTGCCGGGACTAGCGGCAATGAGCAGTTCTTC
TRBJ2-1 | NA | NA | TRBV28 | CASSPHTTYNEQFF | TGTGCCAGCAGTCCACATACGACCTACAATGAGCAGTTCTTC
TRBJ1-3 | TRBD1 | once | TRBV6-1 | CASSEPRDSRNTIYF | TGTGCCAGCAGTGAACCCCGGGACAGTCGAAACACCATATATTTT
TRBJ2-1 | TRBD2 | NA | TRBV6-1 | CASSEVSGKADVYEQFF | TGTGCCAGCAGTGAAGTTAGCGGGAAAGCGGATGTCTATGAGCAGTTCTTC
TRBJ2-1 | TRBD2 | NA | TRBV11-3 | CASSLLRGVRTYNEQFF | TGTGCCAGCAGCCTACTCCGGGGGGTTCGAACCTACAATGAGCAGTTCTTC
TRBJ2-3 | NA | NA | TRBV5-1 | CASSQQPGTSDTQYF | TGCGCCAGCAGCCAGCAACCCGGTACCTCAGATACGCAGTATTTT
TRBJ2-7 | TRBD1 | once | TRBV6-1 | CASSGLPGQGFEQYF | TGTGCCAGCAGTGGCTTACCGGGACAGGGGTTCGAGCAGTACTTC
TRBJ1-1 | NA | NA | TRBV28 | CASKGSTRGAFF | TGTGCCAGCAAGGGGTCAACCCGTGGAGCTTTCTTT
TRBJ1-3 | NA | once | TRBV27 | CASSLSWGAGNTIYF | TGTGCCAGCAGTTTATCATGGGGAGCTGGAAACACCATATATTTT
TRBJ2-3 | NA | NA | TRBV5-8 | CASSPLGGSTDTQYF | TGTGCCAGCAGCCCACTCGGGGGAAGCACAGATACGCAGTATTTT
TRBJ1-1 | NA | few | TRBV30 | CAWSLGLEAFF | TGTGCCTGGAGTTTAGGGCTTGAAGCTTTCTTT
TRBJ1-1 | NA | NA | TRBV27 | CASSLNSPPEAFF | TGTGCCAGCAGTTTAAATTCTCCCCCTGAAGCTTTCTTT
TRBJ2-7 | TRBD1 | NA | TRBV2 | CASSEAGRGSYEQYF | TGTGCCAGCAGTGAAGCCGGCAGGGGGTCCTACGAGCAGTACTTC
TRBJ2-7 | NA | NA | TRBV29-1 | CSVARRGSARDPSYEQYF | TGCAGCGTTGCCCGCAGGGGATCGGCGCGTGACCCCTCCTACGAGCAGTACTTC
TRBJ2-7 | NA | NA | TRBV19 | CASSRQTSSYEQYF | TGTGCCAGTAGTCGCCAGACTAGCTCCTACGAGCAGTACTTC
TRBJ2-1 | TRBD1 | NA | TRBV28 | CASSSGGQGAGEQFF | TGTGCCAGCAGTTCCGGGGGACAGGGGGCCGGTGAGCAGTTCTTC
TRBJ2-1 | TRBD2 | NA | TRBV9 | CASSGGSMNEQFF | TGTGCCAGCAGCGGCGGGAGTATGAATGAGCAGTTCTTC
TRBJ2-1 | NA | NA | TRBV27 | CASSSFSSYNEQFF | TGTGCCAGCAGTTCCTTCAGCTCCTACAATGAGCAGTTCTTC